This TCR beta chain was sequenced in a study of early T cells in non-severe SARS-CoV-2 infection. Findings and caveats of the study: Private and CD4 specificities were missed by VDJdb matching, which favored anti-spike CD8 responses.

The germline V gene has CDR1 SQVTM and CDR2 ANQGSEA. CDR3 size: 12 residues. The V and J ends lost 4 bases and 1 base respectively, with 7 bases between them. MiXCR, run by TCRdb on the 5' RACE reads, gives a single entry per CDR3 protein. The top ten clones hold over 8.5% of a sample with over 55,000 distinct CDR3 sequences, about 9.1% of them seen once. This clonotype was found many times. Its antigen is as yet unknown. The chain employs TRBV29-1 and TRBJ1-1; the D is unclear. This clonotype was sampled from an adult who was a healthcare worker with PCR-confirmed SARS-CoV-2 infection or an uninfected control (not recorded which). Sequencing was carried out using whole blood. This CDR3 reads CSVGNRNTEAFF. For the CDR3, the DNA is TGCAGCGTTGGCAACAGGAACACTGAAGCTTTCTTT.